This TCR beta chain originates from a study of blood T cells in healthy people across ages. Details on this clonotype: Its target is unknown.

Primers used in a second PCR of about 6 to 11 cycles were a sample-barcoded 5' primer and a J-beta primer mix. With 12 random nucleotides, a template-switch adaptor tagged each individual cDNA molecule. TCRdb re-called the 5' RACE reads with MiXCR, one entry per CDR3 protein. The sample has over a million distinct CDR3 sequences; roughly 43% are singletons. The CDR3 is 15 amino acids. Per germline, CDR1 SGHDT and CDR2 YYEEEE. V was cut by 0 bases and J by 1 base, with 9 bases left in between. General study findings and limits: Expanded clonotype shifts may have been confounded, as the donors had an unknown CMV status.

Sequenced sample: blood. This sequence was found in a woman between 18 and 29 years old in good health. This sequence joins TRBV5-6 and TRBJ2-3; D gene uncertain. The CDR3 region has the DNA TGTGCCAGCAGCTTGGGGCCGGCTGGCACAGATACGCAGTATTTT. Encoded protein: CASSLGPAGTDTQYF.